The TCR beta chain under discussion was sequenced for a study of Ad26.COV2.S vaccination and SARS-CoV-2 variants. Noted treatment: around 19 received Ad26.COV2.S at low or high dose, single or two shots; roughly five received placebo; per-sample allocation not given. At day 63 after the first vaccine or placebo injection, samples were drawn. At a Boston site, the person donating was an adult of 18-55 years. The repertoire was sequenced with immunoSEQ multiplex PCR; TCRdb's copy has only in-frame clones and lacks some. The table has about 680,000 clones, roughly nine tenths seen once; the top ten hold approximately 1.5%. This CDR3 has 17 residues. The germline CDR1 and CDR2 sequences are MGHRA and YSYEKL. The J segment lost 3 bases and the V segment lost 2 bases, leaving 7 bases of the junction unmatched.

The chain links TRBV4-1 to TRBJ1-5; 10 positions agree with TRBD1. Material: peripheral blood, obtained in a trial of Ad26.COV2.S vaccine versus placebo. This clonotype originated in a person aged 18 to 65 who received the Ad26.COV2.S COVID-19 vaccine or a placebo. The CDR3 is CASSQRGQGKLNQPQHF. DNA of the CDR3: TGCGCCAGCAGCCAACGGGGACAGGGGAAGCTCAATCAGCCCCAGCATTTT.